This entry lists 22 T cell receptor beta chains sequenced from one sample in a study of shared clonotypes between healthy human individuals. TCRdb's table, derived via immunoSEQ multiplex PCR, lists solely in-frame clones and lacks some. This sample carries some 2,100,000 clones, 95% of them seen once, and the ten largest clones take roughly 0.13%. Sequencing was done on a sample of naive CD4+ T cells sorted from blood. The subset: CD45RA+ positively selected. These receptors all stem from a man aged 18 to 30 in good health.

As for this clone: At the DNA level, this CDR3 is encoded by other sequences in the same sample as well. This rearrangement joins TRBV10-3 to TRBJ1-4; D is uncertain. The V gene lost 3 bases and the J gene lost 4 bases, with 3 bases spanning the gap. The CDR3 is 12 residues long. Germline CDR1 and CDR2: ENHRY and SYGVKD. CDR3 DNA: TGTGCCATCAGTGATGGTAATGAAAAACTGTTTTTT. Translated: CAISDGNEKLFF.

The chain employs TRBV4-1 and TRBJ1-3; no firm D call. Trimming took 0 bases from V and 0 from J, leaving 9 bases between them. The germline V gene has CDR1 MGHRA and CDR2 YSYEKL. The CDR3 runs 16 residues. This chain's CDR3 is CASSQDVGSSGNTIYF. CDR3 sequence (DNA): TGCGCCAGCAGCCAAGACGTCGGAAGCTCTGGAAACACCATATATTTT.

The chain carries TRBV5-5 and TRBJ2-2; no firm D call. The CDR3 loop spans 13 amino acids. Germline assignment: CDR1 SGHKS and CDR2 YYEKEE (reference sequence). V dropped 5 bases and J dropped 5 bases, with 10 bases sitting between them. The chain's CDR3 is CASSYLQTGELFF. CDR3 nucleotide sequence: TGTGCCAGCAGTTATCTGCAAACCGGGGAGCTGTTTTTT.

This clone was counted a single time. The rearrangement links TRBV5-4 to TRBJ1-3; D is unclear. V lost 0 bases and J lost 7, with 11 bases in between. The CDR3 totals 14 residues. Germline V gene data show CDR1 as SGHNT and CDR2 as YYREEE (reference sequence). CDR3: CASSLERKGNTIYF. The DNA of the CDR3 is TGTGCCAGCAGCTTGGAGCGAAAAGGGAACACCATATATTTT.

The chain recombines TRBV10-3 with TRBJ2-2; D is possibly TRBD2 (5 bases). Trimming pared 5 bases from V and 6 bases from J, leaving 16 bases between. This CDR3 comprises 15 residues. Germline values: CDR1 ENHRY, CDR2 SYGVKD. The CDR3 here is CAISLDWRGAGELFF. The CDR3 DNA sequence: TGTGCCATCAGTTTGGACTGGCGTGGGGCCGGGGAGCTGTTTTTT.

The chain recombines TRBV5-1 with TRBJ1-6; no firm D call. The CDR3 has 14 residues. With 0 bases removed from V and 6 bases from J, the gap between germline ends came to 7 bases. Germline CDR1 is SGHRS and CDR2 is YFSETQ. The CDR3 DNA reads TGCGCCAGCAGCTTGGACAGCTTTAATTCACCCCTCCACTTT. This encodes CASSLDSFNSPLHF.

This rearrangement joins TRBV7-9 to TRBJ1-5; tentative D call: TRBD1 (5 bases). From germline, CDR1 is SEHNR and CDR2 FQNEAQ (reference sequence). The germline V and J ends were trimmed by 3 bases and 0 bases, with 9 bases remaining between them. The length of the CDR3 is 15 residues. CDR3 bases: TGTGCCAGCAGCTTTGGGGGAACTAGCAATCAGCCCCAGCATTTT. Encoded protein: CASSFGGTSNQPQHF.

Only one count was recorded for this clone. The J gene is TRBJ1-2, the V gene TRBV28; 8 bases are shared with TRBD1. This CDR3 is 12 amino acids long. Germline V gene lookup returns CDR1 MDHEN and CDR2 SYDVKM. Trimming took 7 bases from V and 6 from J; bases not matched to a gene: 4. The CDR3 is CASMDRVDGYTF. The CDR3 DNA reads as TGTGCCAGCATGGACAGGGTTGATGGCTACACCTTC.

V and J are TRBV5-4 and TRBJ2-7; 7 nucleotides agree with TRBD1. V lost 5 bases and J lost 0; bases outside the gene matches: 5. CDR3 length equals 14 residues. CDR1 and CDR2 (germline): SGHNT, YYREEE (reference sequence). CDR3 amino acids: CASSLGTVSYEQYF. DNA for the CDR3: TGTGCCAGCAGTCTCGGGACAGTCTCCTACGAGCAGTACTTC.

With respect to this clone: This same CDR3 is encoded by further DNA sequences in the sample. This chain connects TRBV6-5 to TRBJ2-7, with TRBD2 matching 11 bases. Germline V lookup: CDR1 MNHEY, CDR2 SVGAGI. V dropped 0 bases and J dropped 3; count of bases not matched to a gene: 4. CDR3 length: 16 amino acids. The DNA of the CDR3 is TGTGCCAGCAGTTACTCCGGGACTAGCGGTTTCTACGAGCAGTACTTC. Protein sequence: CASSYSGTSGFYEQYF.

This sequence joins TRBV2 and TRBJ2-2, with a tentative D call TRBD2 (5 bases). The germline V gene encodes CDR1 SNHLY and CDR2 FYNNEI. The CDR3 runs 16 residues. Deletions cut 0 bases from V and 4 bases from J, with 12 bases between. The CDR3 is CASSEAASWVTGELFF. The CDR3 nucleotides are TGTGCCAGCAGTGAAGCCGCTAGCTGGGTCACCGGGGAGCTGTTTTTT.

Of note for this clone: An end of the junction differs from the germline gene, which may be a read error. The chain couples TRBV29-1 to TRBJ2-2; D tentatively reads TRBD1 or TRBD2 (6 bases each). Germline-derived CDR1 and CDR2 are SQVTM and ANQGSEA. The CDR3 length is 14 residues. CDR3 sequence: CSVDPGANTGELFF. DNA of the CDR3: TGCAGCGTTGATCCGGGGGCGAACACTGGGGAGCTGTTTTTT.

The J gene is TRBJ2-4, the V gene TRBV18, with D uncertain. The CDR3 consists of 19 residues. Germline V gives CDR1 KGHSH, CDR2 LQKENI. Trimming left V 3 bases short and J 0 bases short, with 21 bases between. The CDR3 is CASSPSPLQYILAKNIQYF. CDR3 nucleotides: TGTGCCAGCTCACCCTCACCTTTGCAGTACATACTAGCCAAAAACATTCAGTACTTC.

The chain employs TRBV6-1 and TRBJ2-1; D possibly uses TRBD1 or TRBD2 (5 bases each). Germline V gene sequence: CDR1 MNHNS, CDR2 SASEGT. The CDR3 is made up of 14 amino acids. V lost 6 bases, J lost 0 bases, and 9 bases lay in between. CDR3 amino acids: CASRGDRSYNEQFF. The CDR3 nucleotides read TGTGCCAGCAGGGGGGACCGCTCCTACAATGAGCAGTTCTTC.

This chain connects TRBV4-1 to TRBJ2-2; D is perhaps TRBD1 (5 bases). V was trimmed by 3 bases and J by 7 bases, leaving 15 bases between them. The CDR3 runs to 15 residues. Germline assignment: CDR1 MGHRA and CDR2 YSYEKL. CDR3 loop: CASSHRRVFSGELFF. CDR3 DNA: TGCGCCAGCAGCCATCGCAGGGTTTTCAGCGGGGAGCTGTTTTTT.

J is TRBJ1-2 and V is TRBV15; no firm D call. With 1 base removed from V and 4 bases from J, the gap between germline ends came to 10 bases. Germline values: CDR1 LNHNV, CDR2 YYDKDF (reference sequence). The CDR3 is made up of 14 amino acids. The CDR3, as DNA: TGTGCCACCAGCAGAGTCTTAACAACCTATGGCTACACCTTC. Translated, it gives CATSRVLTTYGYTF.

The V gene is TRBV14, the J gene TRBJ2-5; no definite D call. Germline V gives CDR1 SGHDN, CDR2 FVKESK. The CDR3 length is 13 residues. With 1 base removed from V and 7 bases from J, the gap between germline ends came to 10 bases. The CDR3 nucleotides read TGTGCCAGCAGCCAAGCCCCTATAGGGACCCAGTACTTC. This sequence encodes CASSQAPIGTQYF.

This chain uses TRBV6-5 with TRBJ2-1, with 7 bases matching TRBD2. CDR3 length: 13 residues. CDR1 MNHEY and CDR2 SVGAGI come from the germline V gene. J was trimmed by 9 bases and V by 7 bases; bases with no gene match: 9. The CDR3 DNA reads as TGTGCCAGCACGGCGGGAGCCCCCCCTGAGCAGTTCTTC. Translation: CASTAGAPPEQFF.

The chain employs TRBV18 and TRBJ2-2; TRBD2 is a possible D gene (6 bases). Trimming left V 0 bases short and J 0 bases short, with 14 bases between. There are 18 residues in the CDR3. Germline CDR1 and CDR2: KGHSH and LQKENI. The CDR3: CASSPPAYSGANTGELFF. In DNA, the CDR3 is TGTGCCAGCTCACCACCGGCGTATTCGGGGGCGAACACCGGGGAGCTGTTTTTT.

This chain uses TRBV4-1 with TRBJ2-3; D is ambiguous. In germline, CDR1 is MGHRA, CDR2 YSYEKL. This CDR3 is 16 amino acids long. Trimming stripped 4 bases from V and 0 bases from J, with 14 bases between. The CDR3 sequence is CASSPSLGQSTDTQYF. CDR3 bases: TGCGCCAGCAGCCCCTCACTGGGCCAGAGCACAGATACGCAGTATTTT.

As for this clone: Within the sample, other DNA sequences also encode this same CDR3. V gene TRBV5-1 combines with J gene TRBJ1-2; no firm D call. CDR1 is SGHRS and CDR2 is YFSETQ in the germline V gene. The CDR3 is 13 residues long. V was cut by 0 bases and J by 4 bases, with 7 bases left in between. The CDR3 DNA follows: TGCGCCAGCAGCTTGGAGGGCGGCTATGGCTACACCTTC. This gives the protein CASSLEGGYGYTF.

V and J are TRBV5-1 and TRBJ2-1, with unresolved D. The CDR3 sequence is 15 residues long. Per the germline V gene, CDR1 is SGHRS and CDR2 is YFSETQ. V was cut by 4 bases and J by 6 bases, with 17 bases left in between. CDR3 bases: TGCGCCAGCAGCCCGGTCGGTTTAAGGACCAATGAGCAGTTCTTC. Translated: CASSPVGLRTNEQFF.